The 23 T cell receptor beta chains listed next were all sequenced from one sample in a study of T cells in Graves' hyperthyroidism and ophthalmopathy. Amplified TCR beta CDR3 regions came from RNA transcripts. An initial round of RT-PCR targeting the TCR CDR3 relied on the HTBI primer set. TCRdb analysed the multiplex PCR reads with MiXCR anew, one entry per CDR3 protein. The profile covers 600,000 or so distinct CDR3 sequences, with around 15% appearing a single time and approximately 13% taken by the ten largest. Sequenced sample: blood. The receptors were gathered from a woman between 50 and 59 years old with Graves' ophthalmopathy.

This clonotype was detected many times. The chain carries TRBV20-1 and TRBJ2-7; 9 bases agree with TRBD2. The length of the CDR3 is 14 residues. Germline CDR1 is DFQATT and CDR2 is SNEGSKA (reference sequence). The trim removed 0 bases at V and 2 bases at J, leaving 2 bases unmatched. The CDR3 reads CSARDPSGTYEQYF. The CDR3 DNA sequence: TGCAGTGCTAGAGATCCTAGCGGGACCTACGAGCAGTACTTC.

This clonotype was observed many times. The chain has TRBV18 and TRBJ2-3; no definite D call. The V gene's germline CDR1 is KGHSH and CDR2 LQKENI. Between the trimmed V and J ends, which lost 2 bases and 2 bases, there was a span of 8 bases. This CDR3 comprises 14 residues. The CDR3 loop reads CASSPGVTTDTQYF. The CDR3 nucleotides read TGTGCCAGCTCACCAGGGGTAACCACAGATACGCAGTATTTT. The full variable domain, with the rest looked up from reference TRBV18 and TRBJ2-3, is NAGVMQNPRHLVRRRGQEARLRCSPMKGHSHVYWYRQLPEEGLKFMVYLQKENIIDESGMPKERFSAEFPKEGPSILRIQQVVRGDSAAYFCASSPGVTTDTQYFGPGTRLTVL.

The chain is built from TRBV11-2 and TRBJ2-7; 8 bases are a match to TRBD1. The CDR3 runs to 14 residues. V gave up 2 bases and J gave up 3 bases; unmatched junction bases: 3. Germline V CDR1 and CDR2: SGHAT, FQNNGV. The CDR3 DNA is TGTGCCAGCAGCTTACAGGGGGCCTACTACGAGCAGTACTTC. Translated: CASSLQGAYYEQYF.

This clonotype was recorded at least ten times. The gene calls are TRBV4-3 and TRBJ2-3; 8 bases map to TRBD2. The CDR3 is made up of 16 amino acids. The ends lost 4 bases at V and 0 bases at J; junction bases unmatched: 6. From germline, CDR1 is LGHNA and CDR2 YSLEER. In DNA form, the CDR3 reads TGCGCCAGCAGCCCCCGGGCTAGCGGGAGCACAGATACGCAGTATTTT. This sequence encodes CASSPRASGSTDTQYF.

This clonotype was detected a few times. The chain carries TRBV7-2 and TRBJ1-4; the D is unclear. V lost 2 bases to trimming and J lost 4 bases, with 8 bases between them. The CDR3 is 14 residues long. Germline V lookup: CDR1 SGHTA, CDR2 FQGNSA. The CDR3 protein is CASSLRQNNEKLFF. Written as DNA, the CDR3 is TGTGCCAGCAGCTTACGGCAGAATAATGAAAAACTGTTTTTT.

At least ten counts were recorded for this clonotype. V usage is TRBV2 and J usage is TRBJ1-2; 7 positions match TRBD1. Losses at the gene ends were 6 bases for V and 4 bases for J; bases not matched to a gene: 8. This CDR3 has 14 residues. Germline-derived CDR1 and CDR2 are SNHLY and FYNNEI. CDR3 in amino acids: CASRRQGGGYGYTF. The CDR3 DNA sequence: TGTGCCAGCAGACGACAGGGAGGAGGCTATGGCTACACCTTC.

The table lists this clonotype with a few counts. The chain is built from TRBV4-1 and TRBJ2-1, with D hard to call. Trimming took off 0 bases at V and 2 bases at J, with 8 bases between the two ends. Germline CDR1 reads MGHRA; CDR2 reads YSYEKL. The CDR3 loop spans 15 amino acids. The DNA for the CDR3 is TGCGCCAGCAGCCAAGAAGAGGCCCCCTACAATGAGCAGTTCTTC. Translated: CASSQEEAPYNEQFF.

This sequence joins TRBV13 and TRBJ2-1, with no clear D. V lost 2 bases and J lost 7, with 18 bases in between. The V gene's germline CDR1 is PRHDT and CDR2 FYEKMQ (reference sequence). This CDR3 comprises 16 residues. This CDR3 is CASSLRSRRVLNEQFF. DNA of the CDR3: TGTGCCAGCAGCTTAAGGTCCCGACGGGTACTGAATGAGCAGTTCTTC.

The chain is built from TRBV6-5 and TRBJ1-5; weak D call: TRBD1 (5 bases). The V gene's germline CDR1 is MNHEY and CDR2 SVGAGI. This CDR3 has 15 amino acids. V lost 2 bases and J lost 3, with 11 bases in between. Here the CDR3 reads CASSYNQGINQPQHF. Written as DNA, the CDR3 is TGTGCCAGCAGTTACAATCAGGGCATCAATCAGCCCCAGCATTTT.

In this sample, this clonotype turned up many times. V usage is TRBV6-1 and J usage is TRBJ1-1; D remains ambiguous. Trimming shortened V by 6 bases and J by 1 base, and 15 bases separated the two germline ends. Germline loops: CDR1 MNHNS, CDR2 SASEGT. The CDR3 is 15 amino acids. CDR3 in amino acids: CASRPKFAGNTEAFF. CDR3 nucleotides: TGTGCCAGCAGACCTAAGTTTGCAGGGAACACTGAAGCTTTCTTT.

This clonotype was seen ten or more times. V and J are TRBV7-8 and TRBJ1-5, with 7 nucleotides matching TRBD1. This CDR3 is 15 amino acids long. Per the germline V gene, CDR1 is SGHVS and CDR2 is FQNEAQ. Trimming removed 2 bases from V and 4 bases from J; junction bases left unmatched: 5. The CDR3 sequence is CASSLLTGRNQPQHF. The CDR3 nucleotides are TGTGCCAGCAGCTTATTGACAGGGAGGAATCAGCCCCAGCATTTT.

This clonotype was seen ten or more times. The rearrangement joins TRBV28 to TRBJ2-1; no reliable D call. CDR1 MDHEN and CDR2 SYDVKM come from the germline V gene. This CDR3 region has 12 residues. The V and J ends lost 1 base and 9 bases respectively, with 7 bases between them. The CDR3 loop reads CASSLYEREQFF. CDR3 bases: TGTGCCAGCAGTTTATATGAACGTGAGCAGTTCTTC.

On this clonotype itself: Germline is not matched at one junction end, which may reflect a read error. The chain couples TRBV7-2 to TRBJ2-7; D not certain. CDR3 length: 12 residues. Germline CDR1 reads SGHTA; CDR2 reads FQGNSA. The CDR3 reads CASSETHYKQYF. The CDR3 region has the DNA TGTGCCAGCAGCGAGACCCACTACAAGCAGTACTTC.

This clonotype was counted many times. The chain recombines TRBV7-9 with TRBJ2-4; D perhaps matches TRBD2 (6 bases). Germline lookup yields CDR1 SEHNR and CDR2 FQNEAQ (reference sequence). Trimming shortened V by 5 bases and J by 0 bases, and 11 bases separated the two germline ends. The CDR3 runs to 15 residues. The CDR3 loop reads CASSGGTLAKNIQYF. In nucleotides, the CDR3 is TGTGCCAGCAGCGGGGGGACCTTAGCCAAAAACATTCAGTACTTC.

This clonotype was recorded a few times. The gene calls are TRBV7-9 and TRBJ1-1, with D hard to call. Germline CDR1 is SEHNR and CDR2 is FQNEAQ (reference sequence). V lost 5 bases and J 10 bases, leaving 20 bases between the germline ends. This CDR3 contains 14 residues. CDR3 region: CASSDESLSRGAFF. DNA of the CDR3: TGTGCCAGCAGCGACGAGAGCCTCAGTAGAGGAGCTTTCTTT.

The chain has TRBV10-3 and TRBJ2-1, with D perhaps matching TRBD2 (6 bases). Deletions cut 4 bases from V and 1 base from J, with 11 bases between. The germline CDR1 and CDR2 sequences are ENHRY and SYGVKD. The CDR3 totals 15 residues. The CDR3, as DNA: TGTGCCATCAGTGCCGGGGACTCGTCCTACAATGAGCAGTTCTTC. It codes for CAISAGDSSYNEQFF.

This clonotype was observed at least ten times. The chain employs TRBV20-1 and TRBJ2-7, with D unresolved. CDR3 size: 15 residues. Trimming pared 3 bases from V and 3 bases from J, leaving 18 bases between. Germline V gives CDR1 DFQATT, CDR2 SNEGSKA (reference sequence). CDR3: CSASRHLRANYEQYF. In DNA, the CDR3 is TGCAGTGCTAGTAGGCACCTTAGGGCGAACTACGAGCAGTACTTC.

On this clonotype itself: This may arise from a read error, as a much more abundant clone is one base away. J is TRBJ2-5 and V is TRBV20-1; 12 nucleotides agree with TRBD2. This CDR3 is built from 14 residues. The J segment lost 5 bases and the V segment lost 6 bases, leaving 7 bases of the junction unmatched. In germline, CDR1 is DFQATT, CDR2 SNEGSKA (reference sequence). In DNA form, the CDR3 reads TGCAGTGCAACACTAGCGGGAGGAGGTGAGACCCAGTACTTC. This encodes CSATLAGGGETQYF.

In this sample, this clonotype turned up many times. The genes are TRBV7-9 and TRBJ2-7; 9 nucleotides align to TRBD2. The trim removed 4 bases at V and 6 bases at J, leaving 10 bases unmatched. The germline gives CDR1 SEHNR, CDR2 FQNEAQ (reference sequence). The CDR3 runs to 15 residues. The CDR3 is CASSSPTSGRVEQYF. In DNA form, the CDR3 reads TGTGCCAGCAGCTCTCCGACTAGCGGAAGGGTCGAGCAGTACTTC.

This clonotype was counted at least ten times. The chain is built from TRBV6-1 and TRBJ2-7; D may be TRBD1 (6 bases). V lost 5 bases and J lost 4, with 15 bases in between. Germline CDR1 MNHNS, CDR2 SASEGT. This CDR3 is built from 14 residues. CDR3: CASSSPGARYEQYF. CDR3 coding DNA: TGTGCCAGCAGTTCCCCAGGGGCGCGGTACGAGCAGTACTTC.

Details on this clonotype: A much larger clone differs from this one at a single base, so this may be a read error. The J gene is TRBJ2-7, the V gene TRBV27; D unresolved. CDR1 MNHEY and CDR2 SMNVEV come from the germline V gene (reference sequence). CDR3 length equals 15 residues. V shed 5 bases and J shed 4 bases, with 18 bases lying between them. DNA of the CDR3: TGTGCCAGCAGTCCCACCCACCGGGCTCAGTACGAGCAGTACTTC. Its protein is CASSPTHRAQYEQYF.

This chain joins TRBV4-3 and TRBJ1-5; tentatively, D is TRBD1 (5 bases). Germline-derived CDR1 and CDR2 are LGHNA and YSLEER. The CDR3 sequence is 18 residues long. Deletions cut 0 bases from V and 2 bases from J, with 17 bases between. The CDR3 DNA reads as TGCGCCAGCAGCCAAGAAAGACCAGGGTACGACGGCAATCAGCCCCAGCATTTT. Translating it yields CASSQERPGYDGNQPQHF.

This chain joins TRBV28 and TRBJ1-2; D perhaps matches TRBD1 (5 bases). Germline CDR1 and CDR2: MDHEN and SYDVKM. The length of the CDR3 is 15 residues. Deletions cut 2 bases from V and 7 bases from J, with 17 bases between. The CDR3 DNA is TGTGCCAGCAGTTTACGACCGCCGGGGGGGGTTGGCTACACCTTC. The encoded protein is CASSLRPPGGVGYTF.